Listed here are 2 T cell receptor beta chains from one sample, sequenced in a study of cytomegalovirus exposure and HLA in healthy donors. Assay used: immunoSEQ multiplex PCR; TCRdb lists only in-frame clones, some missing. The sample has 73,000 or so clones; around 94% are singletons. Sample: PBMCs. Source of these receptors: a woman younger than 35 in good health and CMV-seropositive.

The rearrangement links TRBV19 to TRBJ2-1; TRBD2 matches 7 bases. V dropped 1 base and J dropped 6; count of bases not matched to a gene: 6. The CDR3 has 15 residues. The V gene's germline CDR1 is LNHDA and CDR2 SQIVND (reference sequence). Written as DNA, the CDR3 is TGTGCCAGTAGTATAGTTGGCGGGAGCGGCAATGAGCAGTTCTTC. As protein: CASSIVGGSGNEQFF. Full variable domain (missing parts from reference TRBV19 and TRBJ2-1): DGGITQSPKYLFRKEGQNVTLSCEQNLNHDAMYWYRQDPGQGLRLIYYSQIVNDFQKGDIAEGYSVSREKKESFPLTVTSAQKNPTAFYLCASSIVGGSGNEQFFGPGTRLTVL.

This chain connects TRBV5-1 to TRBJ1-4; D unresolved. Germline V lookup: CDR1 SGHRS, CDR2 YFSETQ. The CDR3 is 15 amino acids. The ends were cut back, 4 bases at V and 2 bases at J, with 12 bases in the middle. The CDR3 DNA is TGCGCCAGCAGCGGAGCGAGCGGGACTAATGAAAAACTGTTTTTT. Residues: CASSGASGTNEKLFF. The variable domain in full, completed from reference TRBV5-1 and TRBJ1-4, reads KAGVTQTPRYLIKTRGQQVTLSCSPISGHRSVSWYQQTPGQGLQFLFEYFSETQRNKGNFPGRFSGRQFSNSRSEMNVSTLELGDSALYLCASSGASGTNEKLFFGSGTQLSVL.